The present T cell receptor beta chain was sequenced within a study of T cell responses to AZD1222 COVID-19 vaccine. Study details: Analyses pooled second doses at about 4 or about 12 weeks.

Points on this clone: Its antigen is not identified.

This CDR3 contains 16 residues. Germline V gives CDR1 MDHEN, CDR2 SYDVKM. V lost 4 bases to trimming and J lost 2 bases; unmatched junction nucleotides: 5. Study-level findings and limits: Increases in Spike-specific TCR breadth and depth were seen after two AZD1222 doses. Donors were largely white British and mainly female; clonal diversity was possibly underestimated. Across the whole spike, CD4 TCRs peaked at regions 160-218 and 743-854.

Measured with immunoSEQ multiplex PCR; TCRdb has only the in-frame clones, and not every one. The sample includes about 92,000 clones, around 86% of them seen just once. The sample was peripheral blood, taken on day 0 of AZD1222 vaccination. This receptor was taken from an adult in good health. This chain joins TRBV28 and TRBJ2-6; 7 bases fit TRBD1. The CDR3 DNA sequence: TGTGCCAGCAGTTCACCCGGGACAGCTGGGGCCAACGTCCTGACTTTC. Protein sequence: CASSSPGTAGANVLTF.